One and the same sample provided the 30 T cell receptor beta chains below, sequenced in a study of shared clonotypes between healthy human individuals. Profiling relied on immunoSEQ multiplex PCR, and the TCRdb table lists in-frame clones only, not all of them. The data contain about 2.4 million clones, approximately 93% of them seen just once; the ten biggest clones take up approximately 0.37%. Sequencing input: naive CD4+ T cells from PBMCs. As for subset: CD45RA+ positively selected. The source is a young man in good health. Some clones in this sample may be carry-over from other donors' samples.

About this clone: Distinct nucleotide sequences in the sample also encode this CDR3. The chain links TRBV28 to TRBJ1-5; TRBD1 aligns across 7 bases. Germline CDR1 and CDR2: MDHEN and SYDVKM. The CDR3 covers 14 residues. The ends lost 4 bases at V and 4 bases at J; junction bases unmatched: 4. The CDR3 DNA reads TGTGCCAGCAGTTCAACAGGGGAAAATCAGCCCCAGCATTTT. Translated: CASSSTGENQPQHF. Together with reference TRBV28 and TRBJ1-5, the CDR3 gives the full variable domain: DVKVTQSSRYLVKRTGEKVFLECVQDMDHENMFWYRQDPGLGLRLIYFSYDVKMKEKGDIPEGYSVSREKKERFSLILESASTNQTSMYLCASSSTGENQPQHFGDGTRLSIL.

The chain joins TRBV2 to TRBJ2-7, with TRBD2 as a possible D gene (6 bases). There are 14 residues in the CDR3. Germline V gives CDR1 SNHLY, CDR2 FYNNEI. V was clipped by 6 bases and J by 7 bases, with 19 bases between them. For the CDR3, the DNA is TGTGCCAGCAGAGGGACTCTATTCAGGAGGGAGCAGTACTTC. This sequence encodes CASRGTLFRREQYF.

This chain joins TRBV28 and TRBJ1-4, with D perhaps TRBD1 (6 bases). The V gene lost 11 bases and the J gene lost 4 bases, with 14 bases spanning the gap. CDR3 size: 13 residues. Germline lookup yields CDR1 MDHEN and CDR2 SYDVKM. CDR3 nucleotide sequence: TGTGCCGCGGGGGGGGCCCTTAATGAAAAACTGTTTTTT. Its protein product is CAAGGALNEKLFF.

The rearrangement joins TRBV9 to TRBJ1-1, with D unresolved. This CDR3 comprises 15 residues. CDR1 and CDR2 from the germline V gene are SGDLS and YYNGEE. Trimming took off 1 base at V and 0 bases at J, with 10 bases between the two ends. CDR3 protein: CASSVQANMNTEAFF. CDR3 bases: TGTGCCAGCAGCGTACAGGCCAACATGAACACTGAAGCTTTCTTT.

In this sample, this clone turned up a few times. V and J are TRBV18 and TRBJ1-1; the D gene is possibly TRBD1 (5 bases). V was clipped by 0 bases and J by 5 bases, with 10 bases between them. Germline CDR1 and CDR2: KGHSH and LQKENI. The CDR3 loop spans 14 amino acids. This chain's CDR3 is CASSPPGTGTEAFF. CDR3 coding DNA: TGTGCCAGCTCACCACCGGGGACGGGGACTGAAGCTTTCTTT.

V gene TRBV28 combines with J gene TRBJ2-1, with 8 bases matching TRBD1. The CDR3 covers 18 residues. From germline, CDR1 is MDHEN and CDR2 SYDVKM. The J segment lost 1 base and the V segment lost 6 bases, leaving 14 bases of the junction unmatched. CDR3 sequence reads: CASSSPPRGRGSYNEQFF. The CDR3 nucleotides read TGTGCCAGCAGCTCCCCTCCCAGGGGGCGAGGATCCTACAATGAGCAGTTCTTC. Variable domain in full (rest from reference TRBV28 and TRBJ2-1): DVKVTQSSRYLVKRTGEKVFLECVQDMDHENMFWYRQDPGLGLRLIYFSYDVKMKEKGDIPEGYSVSREKKERFSLILESASTNQTSMYLCASSSPPRGRGSYNEQFFGPGTRLTVL.

V gene TRBV28 combines with J gene TRBJ2-5, with a tentative D call TRBD2 (5 bases). Germline loops: CDR1 MDHEN, CDR2 SYDVKM. This CDR3 has 13 amino acids. Trimming shortened V by 6 bases and J by 7 bases, and 15 bases separated the two germline ends. CDR3 residues: CASSVGLLGTQYF. The CDR3 coding sequence is TGTGCCAGCAGCGTCGGACTTTTGGGGACCCAGTACTTC.

A few counts support this clone. The chain is built from TRBV7-6 and TRBJ2-7; weak D call: TRBD1 (8 bases). With 1 base removed from V and 5 bases from J, the gap between germline ends came to 15 bases. This CDR3 is 15 amino acids long. Looked up from germline, CDR1 is SGHVS and CDR2 is FNYEAQ. The CDR3 reads CASSLVDRGGDEQYF. CDR3 DNA sequence: TGTGCCAGCAGCTTAGTCGACAGGGGAGGGGACGAGCAGTACTTC.

This chain uses TRBV7-9 with TRBJ2-1, with D uncertain. Trimming took 1 base from V and 5 from J, leaving 6 bases between them. This CDR3 is built from 13 residues. Germline V gene data show CDR1 as SEHNR and CDR2 as FQNEAQ (reference sequence). The CDR3 DNA sequence: TGTGCCAGCAGCTTAGACAACCACAATGAGCAGTTCTTC. It codes for CASSLDNHNEQFF.

This chain joins TRBV25-1 and TRBJ1-2, with a tentative D call TRBD1 (5 bases). Germline CDR1 is MGHDK and CDR2 is SYGVNS. The CDR3 sequence is 13 residues long. With 6 bases removed from V and 3 bases from J, the gap between germline ends came to 11 bases. The CDR3 region has the DNA TGTGCCAGCAGAGGGGATAACGACTATGGCTACACCTTC. It encodes CASRGDNDYGYTF.

The genes are TRBV2 and TRBJ2-1; 9 positions agree with TRBD2. The trim removed 7 bases at V and 9 bases at J, leaving 13 bases unmatched. Looked up from germline, CDR1 is SNHLY and CDR2 is FYNNEI. The CDR3 is made up of 15 amino acids. The CDR3, as DNA: TGTGCCAGCACCGAGTGGCTAGCGGGGCGGGCTGAGCAGTTCTTC. It encodes CASTEWLAGRAEQFF.

With regard to this clone: This sample includes further DNA sequences coding for the same CDR3. The chain's CDR3 is CSASSLYEQYF. CDR3 in DNA: TGCAGTGCTAGTTCCCTCTACGAGCAGTACTTC. This chain uses TRBV20-1 with TRBJ2-7; D call uncertain. V lost 3 bases, J lost 3 bases, and 6 bases lay in between. Per germline, CDR1 DFQATT and CDR2 SNEGSKA (reference sequence). CDR3 length: 11 amino acids.

The chain is built from TRBV7-2 and TRBJ2-3, with unresolved D. The V and J ends lost 5 bases and 0 bases respectively, with 6 bases between them. The V gene's germline CDR1 is SGHTA and CDR2 FQGNSA. The CDR3 has 13 amino acids. CDR3 sequence (DNA): TGTGCCAGCAGCGCAAGAAGCACAGATACGCAGTATTTT. It specifies CASSARSTDTQYF.

Concerning this clone: The sample carries other DNA sequences with the same CDR3. The CDR3 protein is CASSWGLAGRYYNEQFF. CDR3 sequence (DNA): TGCGCCAGCAGCTGGGGACTAGCGGGACGATACTACAATGAGCAGTTCTTC. The gene calls are TRBV5-1 and TRBJ2-1; 13 nucleotides agree with TRBD2. Per germline, CDR1 SGHRS and CDR2 YFSETQ. With V trimmed by 3 bases and J by 3 bases, 6 bases remained unmatched. This CDR3 has 17 amino acids. Filled out from reference TRBV5-1 and TRBJ2-1, the complete variable domain reads KAGVTQTPRYLIKTRGQQVTLSCSPISGHRSVSWYQQTPGQGLQFLFEYFSETQRNKGNFPGRFSGRQFSNSRSEMNVSTLELGDSALYLCASSWGLAGRYYNEQFFGPGTRLTVL.

V is TRBV7-3 and J is TRBJ2-3, with 12 bases aligning to TRBD2. CDR3 length: 16 amino acids. V gave up 4 bases and J gave up 2 bases; unmatched junction bases: 4. Germline V CDR1 and CDR2: SGHTA, FQGTGA. The CDR3 here is CASSSGTSGYTDTQYF. The DNA of the CDR3 is TGTGCCAGCAGCTCTGGGACTAGCGGGTACACAGATACGCAGTATTTT.

The chain links TRBV10-3 to TRBJ1-1; D possibly corresponds to TRBD1 (5 bases). V was shortened by 4 bases and J by 0 bases, with 12 bases between the two germline ends. The CDR3 consists of 15 residues. Germline V gives CDR1 ENHRY, CDR2 SYGVKD. CDR3 bases: TGTGCCATCAGTGCGCTTGGGGGGGTGAACACTGAAGCTTTCTTT. Translation: CAISALGGVNTEAFF.

The chain links TRBV28 to TRBJ2-3, with TRBD2 matching 8 bases. The trim removed 3 bases at V and 1 base at J, leaving 9 bases unmatched. CDR3 length equals 17 residues. The germline CDR1 and CDR2 sequences are MDHEN and SYDVKM. The CDR3 sequence is CASSFGLAGIGTDTQYF. DNA of the CDR3: TGTGCCAGCAGTTTTGGGCTAGCGGGTATTGGCACAGATACGCAGTATTTT.

The rearrangement uses TRBV7-3 and TRBJ1-3; D is ambiguous. This CDR3 is 18 amino acids long. The V end was cut by 3 bases, the J end by 0 bases, with 18 bases between. Germline CDR1 SGHTA, CDR2 FQGTGA. The CDR3 loop is CASSLDGGRLSSGNTIYF. The CDR3 nucleotides are TGTGCCAGCAGCTTGGATGGAGGCCGTCTTAGCTCTGGAAACACCATATATTTT.

The chain links TRBV9 to TRBJ2-3, with TRBD2 as a possible D gene (5 bases). CDR1 is SGDLS, CDR2 YYNGEE, per germline. The CDR3 has 16 residues. Trimming stripped 3 bases from V and 3 bases from J, with 17 bases between. The CDR3 region is CASSGPSGVGTDTQYF. DNA of the CDR3: TGTGCCAGCAGCGGACCAAGCGGAGTTGGTACAGATACGCAGTATTTT.

The genes are TRBV7-9 and TRBJ1-4; 12 nucleotides match TRBD1. This CDR3 region has 18 residues. V lost 5 bases and J lost 11; bases outside the gene matches: 18. The germline V gene encodes CDR1 SEHNR and CDR2 FQNEAQ (reference sequence). CDR3 amino acids: CASSGRGQGAPLLAKLFF. The CDR3, as DNA: TGTGCCAGCAGCGGAAGGGGACAGGGGGCCCCTCTGTTGGCGAAACTGTTTTTT.

This clone was detected only a few times. The same CDR3 can be traced to other DNA sequences in this sample. The chain carries TRBV18 and TRBJ1-1; 7 positions match TRBD1. Germline CDR1 KGHSH, CDR2 LQKENI. V was pared by 4 bases and J by 0 bases, with 5 bases of the junction left unmatched. The CDR3 runs to 15 residues. This chain's CDR3 is CASSLGQPMNTEAFF. Here the CDR3 DNA reads TGTGCCAGCTCACTGGGACAGCCGATGAACACTGAAGCTTTCTTT.

In regard to this clone: Other DNA sequences in the sample encode the same CDR3. The chain is built from TRBV19 and TRBJ2-7; 9 positions agree with TRBD2. V lost 6 bases, J lost 7 bases, and 7 bases stayed unmatched. Germline V lookup: CDR1 LNHDA, CDR2 SQIVND (reference sequence). The CDR3 is 13 amino acids. The CDR3 region is CASRLAGAGEQYF. In DNA form, the CDR3 reads TGTGCCAGTAGATTAGCGGGAGCGGGGGAGCAGTACTTC.

The chain couples TRBV4-2 to TRBJ2-1; a possible D gene is TRBD2 (6 bases). V gave up 1 base and J gave up 0 bases, with 13 bases separating them. Germline CDR1 reads LGHNA; CDR2 reads YNFKEQ. CDR3 length: 17 residues. CDR3 DNA: TGTGCCAGCAGCCAAGGGGGGACTGGATTCTCCTACAATGAGCAGTTCTTC. Translating gives CASSQGGTGFSYNEQFF.

In this sample, this clone turned up once. The genes are TRBV7-2 and TRBJ2-3, with no clear D. The CDR3 contains 14 residues. V lost 0 bases and J 1 base, leaving 5 bases between the germline ends. The germline gives CDR1 SGHTA, CDR2 FQGNSA. The CDR3 sequence is CASSLAWGTDTQYF. CDR3 sequence (DNA): TGTGCCAGCAGCTTAGCTTGGGGCACAGATACGCAGTATTTT.

The chain employs TRBV7-9 and TRBJ2-1; perhaps TRBD2 as D (7 bases). V gave up 2 bases and J gave up 10 bases, with 15 bases separating them. From germline, CDR1 is SEHNR and CDR2 FQNEAQ (reference sequence). The CDR3 has 14 residues. CDR3 DNA: TGTGCCAGCAGCTTAACGGGGGGCGAAGGGGAGCAGTTCTTC. Translation gives CASSLTGGEGEQFF.

This rearrangement joins TRBV6-5 to TRBJ2-1; 13 nucleotides align to TRBD2. The CDR3 has 15 residues. The V gene's germline CDR1 is MNHEY and CDR2 SVGAGI. V shed 6 bases, J shed 10 bases, and the junction held 9 bases outside the gene matches. The CDR3 reads CASSMTSGRKREQFF. In nucleotides, the CDR3 is TGTGCCAGCAGCATGACTAGCGGGAGGAAGAGGGAGCAGTTCTTC.

The V call is TRBV28, the J call TRBJ2-7; 8 nucleotides agree with TRBD2. J lost 2 bases, V lost 5 bases, and 14 bases had no gene match. Germline V CDR1 and CDR2: MDHEN, SYDVKM. The CDR3 extends over 17 amino acids. The CDR3 reads CASSQKLLAGLTYEQYF. As DNA, the CDR3 is TGTGCCAGCAGTCAAAAACTTCTAGCGGGTTTAACCTACGAGCAGTACTTC. The full variable domain, rest sourced from reference TRBV28 and TRBJ2-7, is DVKVTQSSRYLVKRTGEKVFLECVQDMDHENMFWYRQDPGLGLRLIYFSYDVKMKEKGDIPEGYSVSREKKERFSLILESASTNQTSMYLCASSQKLLAGLTYEQYFGPGTRLTVT.

The chain employs TRBV10-3 and TRBJ2-1; 11 bases match TRBD2. Per the germline V gene, CDR1 is ENHRY and CDR2 is SYGVKD. The CDR3 sequence is 14 residues long. V lost 6 bases and J lost 7; bases outside the gene matches: 5. CDR3 DNA sequence: TGTGCCATCAGCATGACTAGCGGGACAAATGAGCAGTTCTTC. It is translated as CAISMTSGTNEQFF.

Details on this clone: Other DNA sequences from this sample encode an identical CDR3 as well. The chain combines TRBV6-5 with TRBJ1-2; unclear D gene. V was pared by 0 bases and J by 8 bases, with 10 bases between. Germline V gives CDR1 MNHEY, CDR2 SVGAGI. The CDR3 runs 13 residues. The CDR3 bases are TGTGCCAGCAGTTACTCGGCGGGAGGAGGCTACACCTTC. Protein product: CASSYSAGGGYTF.

In DNA, the CDR3 is TGTGCCAGCAGCTTCCAGGGGAGGGATGAAAAACTGTTTTTT. This sequence encodes CASSFQGRDEKLFF. This chain connects TRBV5-4 to TRBJ1-4, with D possibly being TRBD1 (6 bases). The CDR3 extends over 14 amino acids. The V gene lost 2 bases and the J gene lost 6 bases, with 11 bases spanning the gap. The germline gives CDR1 SGHNT, CDR2 YYREEE (reference sequence).